These 27 T cell receptor beta chains share one sample of origin, sequenced in a study of vaccination effects on CD4 cells after COVID-19. Sequencing was performed with immunoSEQ multiplex PCR; in TCRdb, only in-frame clones are kept and a portion is missing. The data show approximately 45,000 clones, about 76% seen once. Researchers isolated CD4+ T cells once less than 13 days of culture had elapsed. The antigens these receptors bind are not known. The specimen was CD4+ T cells from PBMCs cultured without peptide, collected before COVID-19 vaccination. The receptors stem from a human donor who had a prior SARS-CoV-2 infection.

V gene TRBV11-1 combines with J gene TRBJ1-4; 7 bases align to TRBD1. The germline V gene has CDR1 SGHAT and CDR2 FQDESV (reference sequence). This CDR3 spans 14 amino acids. The junction had 2 bases not matched to a gene; V was cut back by 3 bases and J by 4 bases. The CDR3 nucleotides are TGTGCCAGCAGCTTGGGACAGAATAATGAAAAACTGTTTTTT. Protein product: CASSLGQNNEKLFF.

This clone has more than one count but fewer than ten. This chain uses TRBV5-1 with TRBJ1-4; D unresolved. Germline loops: CDR1 SGHRS, CDR2 YFSETQ. The germline V and J ends were trimmed by 6 bases and 8 bases, with 23 bases remaining between them. This CDR3 contains 16 residues. As DNA, the CDR3 is TGCGCCAGCAACCGGGTCGGACCATCAGAGGGAGAAAAACTGTTTTTT. This encodes CASNRVGPSEGEKLFF.

This clone was found a few times. The rearrangement uses TRBV7-2 and TRBJ1-6; the D gene is possibly TRBD1 (5 bases). CDR1 SGHTA and CDR2 FQGNSA come from the germline V gene. V lost 0 bases, J lost 9 bases, and 9 bases lay in between. The CDR3 consists of 14 residues. The CDR3 DNA sequence: TGTGCCAGCAGCTTAGCAGGGGCCGGTTCACCCCTCCACTTT. Its protein product is CASSLAGAGSPLHF.

The chain couples TRBV3-1 (or the pseudogene TRBV3-2) to TRBJ2-1; D gene ambiguous. Germline loops: CDR1 LGHDT, CDR2 YNNKEL (reference sequence). With 5 bases removed from V and 0 bases from J, the gap between germline ends came to 11 bases. The CDR3 is 15 amino acids. The CDR3 bases are TGTGCCAGCAGCGGCATTTCCCGCTCCTACAATGAGCAGTTCTTC. Amino acids: CASSGISRSYNEQFF.

The gene calls are TRBV6-6 and TRBJ2-1, with TRBD1 matching 11 bases. CDR1 MNHNY and CDR2 SVGAGI come from the germline V gene (reference sequence). J gave up 6 bases and V 4 bases, and 5 bases lay outside the gene matches. The length of the CDR3 is 15 residues. The DNA for the CDR3 is TGTGCCAGCAGTTTCGGACAGGGGGCCTTCAATGAGCAGTTCTTC. It yields the protein CASSFGQGAFNEQFF.

The chain is built from TRBV30 and TRBJ1-2, with D tentatively TRBD1 (5 bases). Germline-derived CDR1 and CDR2 are GTSNPN and SVGIG (reference sequence). V lost 4 bases and J lost 6, with 15 bases in between. The CDR3 covers 13 residues. CDR3 sequence: CAWNLWGENGYTF. CDR3 sequence (DNA): TGTGCCTGGAATCTATGGGGGGAGAATGGCTACACCTTC.

The chain has TRBV7-2 and TRBJ2-5; D is ambiguous. Trimming took 6 bases from V and 5 from J, leaving 7 bases between them. CDR3 length equals 11 residues. Germline CDR1 reads SGHTA; CDR2 reads FQGNSA. CDR3 residues: CASRWAETQYF. The CDR3 DNA reads as TGTGCCAGCAGATGGGCGGAGACCCAGTACTTC. The whole variable domain, remainder taken from reference TRBV7-2 and TRBJ2-5, is GAGVSQSPSNKVTEKGKDVELRCDPISGHTALYWYRQSLGQGLEFLIYFQGNSAPDKSGLPSDRFSAERTGGSVSTLTIQRTQQEDSAVYLCASRWAETQYFGPGTRLLVL.

This clone was counted only a few times. The chain joins TRBV18 to TRBJ2-7, with a possible D match to TRBD2 (6 bases). Germline CDR1 reads KGHSH; CDR2 reads LQKENI. This CDR3 comprises 16 residues. V was cut by 3 bases and J by 2 bases, with 17 bases left in between. CDR3 DNA: TGTGCCAGCTCACCCAGGCGTCGGGGGTCACCCTACGAGCAGTACTTC. Translated, it gives CASSPRRRGSPYEQYF.

This clone has more than one count but fewer than ten. The V call is TRBV19, the J call TRBJ1-2; 9 nucleotides agree with TRBD1. The ends lost 3 bases at V and 8 bases at J; junction bases unmatched: 13. The CDR3 is 16 residues long. The germline V gene encodes CDR1 LNHDA and CDR2 SQIVND (reference sequence). In DNA, the CDR3 is TGTGCCAGTAGTATTTGGGGAACAGGGGGCGAGCACGGCTACACCTTC. The encoded protein is CASSIWGTGGEHGYTF.

This clone was seen a few times. The chain combines TRBV5-1 with TRBJ2-2; TRBD1 might be the D (6 bases). Germline V gene data show CDR1 as SGHRS and CDR2 as YFSETQ. This CDR3 is built from 14 residues. V shed 8 bases and J shed 3 bases, with 14 bases lying between them. The chain's CDR3 is CASTSGTYTGELFF. CDR3 nucleotide sequence: TGCGCCAGTACCTCCGGGACATACACCGGGGAGCTGTTTTTT. The variable domain in full, completed from reference TRBV5-1 and TRBJ2-2, reads KAGVTQTPRYLIKTRGQQVTLSCSPISGHRSVSWYQQTPGQGLQFLFEYFSETQRNKGNFPGRFSGRQFSNSRSEMNVSTLELGDSALYLCASTSGTYTGELFFGEGSRLTVL.

This clone was counted a few times. The rearrangement joins TRBV7-2 to TRBJ1-1; tentative D call: TRBD1 (6 bases). Trimming removed 5 bases at V and 10 bases at J, with 17 bases between. The CDR3 runs to 13 residues. Germline-derived CDR1 and CDR2 are SGHTA and FQGNSA. The CDR3 DNA follows: TGTGCCAGCAGCCTCAGGGGCTGGGCGGGAGCTTTCTTT. Its translation: CASSLRGWAGAFF.

The chain uses TRBV5-4 and TRBJ2-7, with 12 nucleotides matching TRBD2. The V gene end was trimmed by 0 bases and the J gene end by 7 bases; junction bases not matched to a gene: 8. The CDR3 sequence is 16 residues long. Looked up from germline, CDR1 is SGHNT and CDR2 is YYREEE (reference sequence). In DNA, the CDR3 is TGTGCCAGCAGCTTGGAAGTACTAGCGGGAGGTCGTGAGCAGTACTTC. Protein sequence: CASSLEVLAGGREQYF. Full variable domain (remainder filled in from reference TRBV5-4 and TRBJ2-7): ETGVTQSPTHLIKTRGQQVTLRCSSQSGHNTVSWYQQALGQGPQFIFQYYREEENGRGNFPPRFSGLQFPNYSSELNVNALELDDSALYLCASSLEVLAGGREQYFGPGTRLTVT.

The chain uses TRBV18 and TRBJ1-2, with TRBD1 matching 8 bases. Trimming cost V 3 bases and J 3 bases; bases outside gene matches: 9. The CDR3 runs 16 residues. CDR1 and CDR2 from the germline V gene are KGHSH and LQKENI. The DNA for the CDR3 is TGTGCCAGCTCACCTATAATCGGACAGGGAGACTATGGCTACACCTTC. Protein sequence: CASSPIIGQGDYGYTF.

The CDR3 spells CASSEWGTTNTEAFF. CDR3 DNA sequence: TGTGCCAGCAGCGAATGGGGGACAACGAACACTGAAGCTTTCTTT. The chain is built from TRBV9 and TRBJ1-1; weak D call: TRBD1 (6 bases). The CDR3 spans 15 residues. Germline V gene data show CDR1 as SGDLS and CDR2 as YYNGEE. V was clipped by 3 bases and J by 1 base, with 13 bases between them.

Written as DNA, the CDR3 is TGTGCCAGCAGCAAGGACAGGGGCCCTGAAGCTTTCTTT. Protein: CASSKDRGPEAFF. The rearrangement links TRBV4-2 to TRBJ1-1, with TRBD1 matching over 9 bases. V shed 5 bases, J shed 6 bases, and the junction held 4 bases outside the gene matches. Germline V gene data show CDR1 as LGHNA and CDR2 as YNFKEQ. This CDR3 contains 13 residues.

The gene calls are TRBV14 and TRBJ2-1; 7 positions match TRBD2. Germline V gives CDR1 SGHDN, CDR2 FVKESK. J lost 13 bases, V lost 3 bases, and 9 bases had no gene match. The length of the CDR3 is 13 residues. CDR3 sequence: CASSHGGGLFQFF. In DNA, the CDR3 is TGTGCCAGCAGCCATGGGGGGGGATTGTTTCAGTTCTTC.

The chain carries TRBV7-3 and TRBJ2-7; the D gene could be TRBD1 or TRBD2 (6 bases each). This CDR3 spans 15 amino acids. V was pared by 5 bases and J by 2 bases, with 16 bases between. Germline CDR1 and CDR2: SGHTA and FQGTGA. The DNA for the CDR3 is TGTGCCAGCAGCCCCAAGCCGGGGGCGGCCTACGAGCAGTACTTC. Translating it yields CASSPKPGAAYEQYF.

The rearrangement joins TRBV7-2 to TRBJ2-7, with 8 bases matching TRBD2. V shed 4 bases, J shed 3 bases, and the junction held 14 bases outside the gene matches. CDR1 is SGHTA and CDR2 is FQGNSA in the germline V gene. The CDR3 is 17 residues long. The CDR3 loop is CASSSGVGLAMRYEQYF. The CDR3 DNA follows: TGTGCCAGCAGCTCAGGGGTAGGACTAGCAATGCGCTACGAGCAGTACTTC.

The chain carries TRBV11-1 and TRBJ1-2, with D perhaps TRBD1 (6 bases). CDR1 SGHAT and CDR2 FQDESV come from the germline V gene (reference sequence). This CDR3 spans 15 amino acids. Trimming stripped 1 base from V and 4 bases from J, with 13 bases between. CDR3: CASSLGPGQPYGYTF. The CDR3 DNA follows: TGTGCCAGCAGCTTAGGGCCCGGACAGCCCTATGGCTACACCTTC.

The chain couples TRBV4-1 to TRBJ1-2, with D uncertain. The CDR3 is 14 amino acids. Germline values: CDR1 MGHRA, CDR2 YSYEKL. V lost 1 base to trimming and J lost 7 bases, with 13 bases between them. CDR3 DNA: TGCGCCAGCAGCCAAGTTGCTTCCAGAATTGGCTACACCTTC. This codes for CASSQVASRIGYTF.

This clone was recorded once. This chain uses TRBV19 with TRBJ1-1; 7 bases are shared with TRBD1. The V and J ends lost 5 bases and 4 bases, in that order; junction bases with no gene match: 7. CDR3 length: 14 amino acids. CDR1 and CDR2 from the germline V gene are LNHDA and SQIVND (reference sequence). CDR3 bases: TGTGCCAGTAGTCCTTACAGGGGAACCACTGAAGCTTTCTTT. Protein sequence: CASSPYRGTTEAFF.

This sequence joins TRBV2 and TRBJ1-5; perhaps TRBD1 as D (5 bases). Germline V CDR1 and CDR2: SNHLY, FYNNEI. Trimming left V 6 bases short and J 4 bases short, with 16 bases between. The CDR3 sequence is 15 residues long. CDR3 DNA sequence: TGTGCCAGCAGGCCTGACCGGGGGGGGAATCAGCCCCAGCATTTT. Amino acid sequence: CASRPDRGGNQPQHF.

This clone appeared a few times. The V and J genes are TRBV19 and TRBJ2-1, with 11 bases matching TRBD1. CDR3 size: 15 residues. The junction had 11 bases not matched to a gene; V was cut back by 9 bases and J by 7 bases. CDR1 LNHDA and CDR2 SQIVND come from the germline V gene (reference sequence). CDR3: CASRASGQGGNEQFF. DNA of the CDR3: TGTGCCAGCAGAGCATCGGGACAGGGGGGTAATGAGCAGTTCTTC.

The chain uses TRBV19 and TRBJ1-1; D not certain. CDR1 is LNHDA, CDR2 SQIVND, per germline (reference sequence). V was pared by 10 bases and J by 3 bases, with 18 bases between. The CDR3 covers 14 residues. CDR3 residues: CATNPRASDTEAFF. CDR3 in DNA: TGTGCCACAAATCCTAGAGCTTCGGACACTGAAGCTTTCTTT.

V and J are TRBV19 and TRBJ1-2, with unresolved D. CDR3 length: 15 amino acids. The germline gives CDR1 LNHDA, CDR2 SQIVND (reference sequence). V was shortened by 3 bases and J by 4 bases, with 15 bases between the two germline ends. The CDR3, as DNA: TGTGCCAGTAGTATCCTCCAGGAACACATCTATGGCTACACCTTC. It yields the protein CASSILQEHIYGYTF.

This chain connects TRBV5-5 to TRBJ1-2; possibly TRBD1 for D (5 bases). From germline, CDR1 is SGHKS and CDR2 YYEKEE (reference sequence). V shed 4 bases and J shed 5 bases, with 9 bases lying between them. The CDR3 has 12 residues. CDR3 loop: CASSRDSYGYTF. The CDR3 nucleotides are TGTGCCAGCAGCAGAGACAGTTATGGCTACACCTTC.

This clone has more than one count but fewer than ten. V gene TRBV11-2 combines with J gene TRBJ2-3; D is uncertain. The CDR3 consists of 15 residues. In germline, CDR1 is SGHAT, CDR2 FQNNGV. V lost 2 bases, J lost 2 bases, and 11 bases lay in between. The CDR3 DNA reads as TGTGCCAGCAGCTTATTGGCGGTTTCCACAGATACGCAGTATTTT. Protein sequence: CASSLLAVSTDTQYF.